This T cell receptor beta chain derives from a study of beta chain features in type 1 diabetes listed by TCRdb under 2018. About the investigation overall: Mean age, gender distribution, total cell number and subset yield did not differ between patients and healthy donors. In the study, recently diagnosed type 1 diabetes patients and matched healthy donors were compared on the TCRB repertoires of their sorted circulating CD4+ T cell subsets. Whereas all 30 or so donors provided naive and central memory subsets, regulatory and stem cell-like memory subsets were isolated from just 8 patients and roughly 8 healthy donors. A total of about 100,000,000 sorted cells were examined across all samples, and RNA yield correlated strongly with the number of cells per subset. General conclusions and limits of the study: Type 1 diabetes patients showed a moderate but significant shortening of TCRB CDR3 length in all four CD4+ subsets. PCR might favor shorter templates, but patient and control samples were amplified and corrected together, so any skew would affect both groups equally. At VDJ recombination sites, patients with type 1 diabetes made fewer insertions and deleted more nucleotides, a pattern implying thymic rearrangement abnormalities. Sequencing cDNA rather than genomic DNA could over-represent highly expressing activated cells, although activation and CD3 levels did not differ between groups. Because the HLA sub-analyses included only small numbers of individuals, any influence of HLA type on TCRB rearrangement was left unresolved. The naive, central memory and regulatory TCRB repertoires appeared to resemble one another more closely among patients than among healthy donors.

A word on this clone: The antigen it recognizes is unknown. No base-level quality is on record; no much larger clone is a single base apart.

A single peripheral blood draw of approximately 100 mL on average was collected from each donor into heparinised tubes. Naive, central memory, regulatory and stem cell-like memory CD4+ T cells were sorted on a BD FACSAria II using a panel including CD45RO, CCR7, CD25, CD127, CD95 and CD27. A purity above 98% was achieved for all sorted populations. PBMCs were separated immediately by Lymphoprep density gradient centrifugation and were stained directly, without being cultured. Samples were stained and sorted in pairs, with one healthy donor and one patient per experiment, so that batch effects were minimized. The entire amount of isolated RNA was reverse transcribed using the High Capacity cDNA Reverse Transcription Kit, so the sequenced TCRB transcripts were expressed ones. Deep immunoSEQ sequencing was applied to naive, central memory and regulatory T cell samples, giving an average of about 3.7 million total reads per sample. After sorted cells were lysed in RLT buffer, RNA was extracted with DNase-treated RNeasy Micro or Mini kits, with the choice depending on cell number. Each cell subset was processed separately to prevent cross-contamination, with patient and healthy donor samples processed together. Using the immunoSEQ multiplex PCR, TCRB sequences were amplified from cDNA into 87-bp fragments spanning the CDR3 region. The amplicons were sequenced using the Illumina HiSeq platform. In the source study's methods: PCR bias was computationally corrected using synthetic template baselines, reads within Hamming distance 2 were collapsed, and singletons that could not be merged were discarded. Reads were aligned to IMGT to assign V, D and J genes, CDR3 length, and insertions or deletions at six rearrangement sites. Within each subset, clonotype counts were normalized to sorted cell number, after which true diversity and Gini coefficients were computed with the tcR R package. The overlap coefficient, calculated on TCRB nucleotide sequences, was used to measure repertoire sharing. Out-of-frame TCRB sequences from naive cells were analyzed to stand in for the pre-selection repertoire. The clones in this table, taken by TCRdb from immuneACCESS, are in-frame only. Not every clone is retained; where verified, under half of the shortfall comes from an unresolved V gene, and the cause of the rest is unknown. The V and J calls and clone size come from that table; D and trimming were worked out from the DNA. This sample lists under 300,000 clones; more than 15% were detected once. The top ten hold approximately 0.086% of the sample.

The germline V end is reduced by 4 bases and the J end by 1 base; junction bases left unmatched: 1. Including the terminal cysteine and phenylalanine, the CDR3 comprises 14 residues. CDR3 DNA is the only sequence kept; it has 42 bases, read in frame from the first base. Per the germline V gene, SNHLY is the CDR1 and FYNNEI is the CDR2. Recombination linked TRBV2 to TRBJ2-7; 10 central nucleotides agree with TRBD2. The receptor's source is a man aged 25-40 years with type 1 diabetes. The specimen sequenced was naive CD4+ T cells from blood. What this sample's cell subset or site label stands for: true naive CD4+ T cells. The CDR3 is CASSASGRSYEQYF. The nucleotide sequence reads TGTGCCAGCAGTGCTAGCGGGAGATCCTACGAGCAGTACTTC. Outside the CDR3, residues come from the reference TRBV2 and TRBJ2-7 proteins, so the full variable domain is: EPEVTQTPSHQVTQMGQEVILRCVPISNHLYFYWYRQILGQKVEFLVSFYNNEISEKSEIFDDQFSVERPDGSNFTLKIRSTKLEDSAMYFCASSASGRSYEQYFGPGTRLTVT.